This T cell receptor (beta chain) was obtained from a study of shared T cell receptors in the human thymus. Produced via immunoSEQ multiplex PCR; TCRdb's table is partial and in-frame only. Among about 610,000 clones listed, around 89% were seen once. The V and J ends lost 11 bases and 0 bases respectively, with 15 bases between them. The CDR3 sequence is 14 residues long. The germline gives CDR1 SGHTA, CDR2 FQGNSA. These data were also reused for a study on human thymus T cells. That work states: Related research reported highly overlapping thymic repertoires among unrelated individuals.

The sequencing sample was made of thymocytes. This TCR was recovered from a boy under two years old with a congenital heart defect. V is TRBV7-2 and J is TRBJ2-3, with a weak D call TRBD1 (6 bases). For the CDR3, the DNA is TGTGCCGGCCGGGACACAGCTAGCACAGATACGCAGTATTTT. Its translation: CAGRDTASTDTQYF.